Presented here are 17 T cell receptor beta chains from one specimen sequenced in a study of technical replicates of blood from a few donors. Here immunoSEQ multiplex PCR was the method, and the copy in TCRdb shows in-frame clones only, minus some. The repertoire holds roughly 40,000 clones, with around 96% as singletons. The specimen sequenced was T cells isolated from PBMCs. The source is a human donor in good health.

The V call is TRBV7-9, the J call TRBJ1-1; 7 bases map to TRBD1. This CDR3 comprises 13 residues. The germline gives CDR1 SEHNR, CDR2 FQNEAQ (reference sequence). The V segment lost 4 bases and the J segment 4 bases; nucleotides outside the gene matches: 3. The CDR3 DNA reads TGTGCCAGCAGCTCGTCAGGGGGCACTGAAGCTTTCTTT. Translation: CASSSSGGTEAFF.

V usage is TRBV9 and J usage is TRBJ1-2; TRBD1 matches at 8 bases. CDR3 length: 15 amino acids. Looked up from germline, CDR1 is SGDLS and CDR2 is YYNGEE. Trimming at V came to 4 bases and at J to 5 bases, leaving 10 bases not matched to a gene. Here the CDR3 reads CASSPILDRDYGYTF. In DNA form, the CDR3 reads TGTGCCAGCAGCCCAATCCTGGACAGGGATTATGGCTACACCTTC.

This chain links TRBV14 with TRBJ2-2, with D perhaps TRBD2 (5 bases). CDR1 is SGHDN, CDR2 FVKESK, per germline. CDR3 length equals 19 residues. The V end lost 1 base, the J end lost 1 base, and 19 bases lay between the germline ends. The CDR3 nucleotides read TGTGCCAGCAGCCAAGCCTCAATCCAGCGGTTAGGGAACACCGGGGAGCTGTTTTTT. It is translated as CASSQASIQRLGNTGELFF. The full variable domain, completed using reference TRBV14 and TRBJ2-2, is EAGVTQFPSHSVIEKGQTVTLRCDPISGHDNLYWYRRVMGKEIKFLLHFVKESKQDESGMPNNRFLAERTGGTYSTLKVQPAELEDSGVYFCASSQASIQRLGNTGELFFGEGSRLTVL.

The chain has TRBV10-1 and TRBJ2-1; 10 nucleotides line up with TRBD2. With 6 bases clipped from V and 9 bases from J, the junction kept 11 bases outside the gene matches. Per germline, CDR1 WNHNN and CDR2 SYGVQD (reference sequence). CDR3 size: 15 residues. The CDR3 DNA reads TGCGCCAGCAGCATCAGTCTAGCGGGAGAGACTGAGCAGTTCTTC. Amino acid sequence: CASSISLAGETEQFF.

DNA for the CDR3: TGTGCCAGCAGGGGGACTAGCGGGAGCACAGATACGCAGTATTTT. Protein product: CASRGTSGSTDTQYF. The chain has TRBV7-9 and TRBJ2-3, with 12 positions matching TRBD2. CDR1 is SEHNR, CDR2 FQNEAQ, per germline (reference sequence). V shed 6 bases and J 0 bases; nucleotides not matched to a gene: 1. This CDR3 has 15 residues.

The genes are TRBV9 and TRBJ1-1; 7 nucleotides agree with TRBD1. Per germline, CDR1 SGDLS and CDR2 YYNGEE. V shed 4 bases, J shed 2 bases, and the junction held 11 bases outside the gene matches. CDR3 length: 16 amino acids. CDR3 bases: TGTGCCAGCAGCCCCCCCACAGGACAGGCCAACACTGAAGCTTTCTTT. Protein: CASSPPTGQANTEAFF.

The CDR3 nucleotides read TGCGCCAGCAGCTTATCAGGGGGGAACACCATATATTTT. Its translation: CASSLSGGNTIYF. The chain uses TRBV5-1 and TRBJ1-3, with TRBD1 identical over 7 bases. The J segment lost 7 bases and the V segment lost 2 bases, leaving 3 bases of the junction unmatched. The CDR3 contains 13 residues. Germline assignment: CDR1 SGHRS and CDR2 YFSETQ.

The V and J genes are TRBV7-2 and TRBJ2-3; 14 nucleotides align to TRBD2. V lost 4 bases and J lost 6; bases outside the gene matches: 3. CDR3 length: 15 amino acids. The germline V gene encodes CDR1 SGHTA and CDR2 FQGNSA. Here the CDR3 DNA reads TGTGCCAGCAGCTGGAGACTAGCGGGAGGGGATACGCAGTATTTT. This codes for CASSWRLAGGDTQYF.

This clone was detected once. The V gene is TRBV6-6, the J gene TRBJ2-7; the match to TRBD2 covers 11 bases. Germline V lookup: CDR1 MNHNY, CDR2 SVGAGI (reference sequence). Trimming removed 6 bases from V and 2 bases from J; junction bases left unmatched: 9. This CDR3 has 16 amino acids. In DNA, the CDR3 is TGTGCCAGCAGGAATCTAGCGGGAGGCACGACCTACGAGCAGTACTTC. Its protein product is CASRNLAGGTTYEQYF.

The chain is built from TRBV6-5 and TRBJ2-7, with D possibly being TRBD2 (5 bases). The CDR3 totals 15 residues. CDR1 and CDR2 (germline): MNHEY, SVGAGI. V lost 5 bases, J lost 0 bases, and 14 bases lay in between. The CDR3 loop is CASSRRAGLSYEQYF. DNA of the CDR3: TGTGCCAGCAGTCGACGGGCGGGCCTCTCCTACGAGCAGTACTTC.

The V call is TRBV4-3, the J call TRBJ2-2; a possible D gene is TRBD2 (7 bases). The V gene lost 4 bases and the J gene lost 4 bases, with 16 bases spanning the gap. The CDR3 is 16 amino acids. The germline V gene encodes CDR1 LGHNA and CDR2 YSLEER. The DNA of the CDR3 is TGCGCCAGCAGCCTCGGACTAGGGGGAGTCACCGGGGAGCTGTTTTTT. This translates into CASSLGLGGVTGELFF.

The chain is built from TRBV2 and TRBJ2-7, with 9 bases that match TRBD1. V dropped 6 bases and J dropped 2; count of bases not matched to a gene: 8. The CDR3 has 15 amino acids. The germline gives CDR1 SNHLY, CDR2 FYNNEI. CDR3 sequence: CASRLARDRAYEQYF. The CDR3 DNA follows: TGTGCCAGCAGACTTGCCCGGGACAGGGCCTACGAGCAGTACTTC.

The DNA for the CDR3 is TGTGCAAGTCGCTTAGGCAGGGGTAAGAAGAAATGCAATCAGCCCCAGCATTTT. It encodes CASRLGRGKKKCNQPQHF. V is TRBV12-2 and J is TRBJ1-5; TRBD1, as called in the table, went unchecked against the DNA. TRBV12-2 is flagged as a pseudogene. The CDR3 loop spans 18 amino acids.

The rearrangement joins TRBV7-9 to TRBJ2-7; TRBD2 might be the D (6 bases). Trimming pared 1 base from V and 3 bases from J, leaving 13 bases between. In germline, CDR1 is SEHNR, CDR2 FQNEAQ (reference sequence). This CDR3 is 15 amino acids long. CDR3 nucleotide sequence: TGTGCCAGCAGCTTAGAAGGAGGGGAGCTCTACGAGCAGTACTTC. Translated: CASSLEGGELYEQYF.

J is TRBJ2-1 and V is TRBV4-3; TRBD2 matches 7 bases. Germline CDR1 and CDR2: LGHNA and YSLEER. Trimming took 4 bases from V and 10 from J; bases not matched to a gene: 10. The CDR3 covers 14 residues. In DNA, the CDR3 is TGCGCCAGCAGCCTATTTACTAGCGCGACCGAGCAGTTCTTC. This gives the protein CASSLFTSATEQFF.

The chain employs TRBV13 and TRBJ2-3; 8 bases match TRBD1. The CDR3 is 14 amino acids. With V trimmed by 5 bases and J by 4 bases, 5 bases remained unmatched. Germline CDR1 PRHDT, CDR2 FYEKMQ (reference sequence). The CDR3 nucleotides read TGTGCCAGCAGCCTGGACAGGGACCCAGATACGCAGTATTTT. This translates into CASSLDRDPDTQYF. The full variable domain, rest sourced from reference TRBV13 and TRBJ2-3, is AAGVIQSPRHLIKEKRETATLKCYPIPRHDTVYWYQQGPGQDPQFLISFYEKMQSDKGSIPDRFSAQQFSDYHSELNMSSLELGDSALYFCASSLDRDPDTQYFGPGTRLTVL.

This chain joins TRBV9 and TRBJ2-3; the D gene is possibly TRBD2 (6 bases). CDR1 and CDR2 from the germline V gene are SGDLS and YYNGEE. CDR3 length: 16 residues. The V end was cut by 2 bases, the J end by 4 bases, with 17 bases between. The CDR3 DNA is TGTGCCAGCAGCGTCGCCGGGACCCGCGGGGCAGATACGCAGTATTTT. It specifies CASSVAGTRGADTQYF. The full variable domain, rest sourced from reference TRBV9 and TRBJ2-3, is DSGVTQTPKHLITATGQRVTLRCSPRSGDLSVYWYQQSLDQGLQFLIQYYNGEERAKGNILERFSAQQFPDLHSELNLSSLELGDSALYFCASSVAGTRGADTQYFGPGTRLTVL.